This T cell receptor (beta chain) was found in a study of blood T cell repertoires in COVID-19. Study summary: There were acute and convalescent COVID-19 samples, and they came from the United States, Italy and Spain. Sources were T cells, B-cell-depleted T cells, or PBMCs; the material itself was cDNA or gDNA.

Per the study methods: Researchers report that nucleated cell counts were estimated from reference gene primer amplification. Sequencing was performed with immunoSEQ multiplex PCR; in TCRdb, only in-frame clones are kept and a portion is missing. V, J and clone size derive from that table, while D and trimming were established from the DNA sequence. The sample lists roughly 98,000 clones, about 81% occurring once. Trimming cost V 2 bases and J 6 bases, with 5 bases left between them. Germline CDR1 and CDR2: MNHEY and SVGAGI. The CDR3 spans 13 residues. The rearrangement joins TRBV6-5 to TRBJ1-6; D ambiguous. Material for sequencing was peripheral blood. The TCR comes from a human donor in a cohort sampled during active COVID-19. The CDR3 region has the DNA TGTGCCAGCAGTTACACGAGTAATTCACCCCTCCACTTT. This encodes CASSYTSNSPLHF.